This T cell receptor (beta chain) was sequenced for a study of blood T cell repertoires in COVID-19. The table lists this clone with a count of one. CDR1 is ENHRY and CDR2 is SYGVKD in the germline V gene. The CDR3 loop spans 14 amino acids. Germline trimming cut 8 bases from V and 6 bases from J; bases unmatched to any gene: 4. Study processing details: Using reference gene primer amplification, nucleated cell counts were estimated. The protocol was immunoSEQ multiplex PCR, while the TCRdb copy is restricted to in-frame clones and leaves out a portion. V, J and clone size were drawn from that table, and D and trimming were deduced from the DNA. Altogether 220,000 or so clones are present, around 91% being singletons, with the ten largest covering over 13%. Participant age was roughly 18 to 100 years, and participants resided in 20 to 30 US areas. Assignments of participants to cohorts depended upon their own reported clinical history. Exposed study participants had met a COVID-19 case within 2 weeks before entry.

The TCR sequence derives from a man aged 25 to 45 who had been exposed to COVID-19. The sequenced sample was PBMCs or T cells enriched from blood (not recorded which). The chain uses TRBV10-3 and TRBJ1-6, with TRBD1 matching 10 bases. This CDR3 reads CAIARDRGNSPLHF. As DNA, the CDR3 is TGTGCCATCGCCCGGGACAGGGGTAATTCACCCCTCCACTTT.